This T cell receptor beta chain appears in the sequencing data of a study of vaccination and CD4 T cells after COVID-19. The study, taken as a whole, reports: The analysis of convalescent patients involved relatively few individuals and lacked early post-infection timepoints.

This clonotype occurred a few times. Its specificity is unknown. Documented treatment: roughly ten-day PBMC culture with coronavirus spike peptide pools or control peptides (ViraFEST assay). Once obtained from cultured CD4+ T cells, the DNA was sequenced using the Oncomine TCR Beta short-read assay. TCRdb re-called the PCR reads with MiXCR, one entry per CDR3 protein. The sample records around 20,000 distinct CDR3 sequences, approximately 61% being singletons. This CDR3 comprises 14 residues. Germline trimming cut 6 bases from V and 8 bases from J; bases unmatched to any gene: 9. Germline V CDR1 and CDR2: KGHDR, SFDVKD.

This receptor was identified in a human donor who had recovered from COVID-19. The input for sequencing was CD4+ T cells from blood, cultured in vitro, taken after SARS-CoV-2 vaccination. The V call is TRBV24-1, the J call TRBJ2-3; 8 bases fit TRBD1. CDR3 bases: TGTGCCACCAGTCCGGGACAGGCACCAGGTACGCAGTATTTT. As protein: CATSPGQAPGTQYF.